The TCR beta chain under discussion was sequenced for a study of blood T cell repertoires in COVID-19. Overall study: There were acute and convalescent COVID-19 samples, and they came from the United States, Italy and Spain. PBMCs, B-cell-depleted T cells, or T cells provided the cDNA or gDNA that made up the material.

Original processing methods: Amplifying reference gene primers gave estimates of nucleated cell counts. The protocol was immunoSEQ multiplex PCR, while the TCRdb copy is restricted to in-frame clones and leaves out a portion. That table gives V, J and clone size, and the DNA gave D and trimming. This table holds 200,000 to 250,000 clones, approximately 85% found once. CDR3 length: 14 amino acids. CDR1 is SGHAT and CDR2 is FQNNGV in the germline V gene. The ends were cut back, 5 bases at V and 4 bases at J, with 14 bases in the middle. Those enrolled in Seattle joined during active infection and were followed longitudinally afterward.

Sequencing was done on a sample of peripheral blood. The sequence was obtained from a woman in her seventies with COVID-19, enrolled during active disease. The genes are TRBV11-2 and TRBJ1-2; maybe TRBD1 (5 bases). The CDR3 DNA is TGTGCCAGCAGCGGGGGGTGGTCGAGCTATGGCTACACCTTC. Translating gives CASSGGWSSYGYTF.